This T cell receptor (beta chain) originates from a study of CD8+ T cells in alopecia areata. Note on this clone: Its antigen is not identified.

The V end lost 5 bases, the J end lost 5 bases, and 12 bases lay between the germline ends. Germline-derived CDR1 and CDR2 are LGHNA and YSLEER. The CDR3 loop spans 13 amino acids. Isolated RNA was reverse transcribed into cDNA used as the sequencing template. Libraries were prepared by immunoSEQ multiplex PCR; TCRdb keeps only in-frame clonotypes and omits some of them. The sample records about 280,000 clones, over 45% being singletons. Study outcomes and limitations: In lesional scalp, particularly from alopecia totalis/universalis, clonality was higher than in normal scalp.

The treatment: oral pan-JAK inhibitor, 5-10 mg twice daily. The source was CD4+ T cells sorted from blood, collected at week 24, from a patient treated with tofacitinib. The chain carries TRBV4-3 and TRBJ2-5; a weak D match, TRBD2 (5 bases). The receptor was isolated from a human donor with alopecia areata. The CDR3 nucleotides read TGCGCCAGCAGCTCCGGGGTTGGGGAGACCCAGTACTTC. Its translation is CASSSGVGETQYF.